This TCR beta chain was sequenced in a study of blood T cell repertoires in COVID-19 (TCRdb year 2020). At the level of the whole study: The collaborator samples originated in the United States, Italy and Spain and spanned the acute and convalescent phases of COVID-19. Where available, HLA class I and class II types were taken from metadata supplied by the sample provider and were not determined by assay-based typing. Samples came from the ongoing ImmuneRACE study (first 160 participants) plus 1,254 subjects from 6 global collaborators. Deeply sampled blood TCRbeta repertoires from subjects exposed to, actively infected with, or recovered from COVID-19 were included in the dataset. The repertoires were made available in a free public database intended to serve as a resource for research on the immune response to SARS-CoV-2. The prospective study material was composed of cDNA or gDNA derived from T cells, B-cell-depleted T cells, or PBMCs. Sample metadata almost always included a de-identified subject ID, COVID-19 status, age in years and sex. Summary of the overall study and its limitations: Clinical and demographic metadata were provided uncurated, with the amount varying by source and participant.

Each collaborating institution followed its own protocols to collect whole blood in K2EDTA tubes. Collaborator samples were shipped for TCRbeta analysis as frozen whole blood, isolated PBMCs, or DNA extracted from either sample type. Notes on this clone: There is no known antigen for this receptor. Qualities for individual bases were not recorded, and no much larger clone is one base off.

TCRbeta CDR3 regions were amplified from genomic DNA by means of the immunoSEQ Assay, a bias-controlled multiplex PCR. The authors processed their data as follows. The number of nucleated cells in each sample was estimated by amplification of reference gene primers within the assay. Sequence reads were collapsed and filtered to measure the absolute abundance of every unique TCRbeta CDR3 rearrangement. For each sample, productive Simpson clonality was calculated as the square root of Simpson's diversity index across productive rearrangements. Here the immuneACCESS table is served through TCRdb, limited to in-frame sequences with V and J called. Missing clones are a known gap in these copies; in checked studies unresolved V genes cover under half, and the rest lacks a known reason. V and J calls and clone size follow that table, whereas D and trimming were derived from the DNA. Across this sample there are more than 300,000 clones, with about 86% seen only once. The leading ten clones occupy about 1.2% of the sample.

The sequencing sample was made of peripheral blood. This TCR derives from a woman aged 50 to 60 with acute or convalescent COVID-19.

The CDR3 protein: CASSLLAGGADTQYF. The DNA reads TGTGCCAGCAGCCTCCTAGCGGGAGGAGCAGATACGCAGTATTTT. The chain employs TRBV14 and TRBJ2-3; 11 nucleotides in the junction match TRBD2. The germline V end is reduced by 4 bases and the J end by 4 bases; junction bases left unmatched: 4. The CDR3 starts with the cysteine, ends with the phenylalanine, and has 15 residues. Only the CDR3 portion is preserved as DNA: 45 bases, with reading frame beginning at the first base. From the germline V gene, CDR1 is SGHDN and CDR2 is FVKESK.